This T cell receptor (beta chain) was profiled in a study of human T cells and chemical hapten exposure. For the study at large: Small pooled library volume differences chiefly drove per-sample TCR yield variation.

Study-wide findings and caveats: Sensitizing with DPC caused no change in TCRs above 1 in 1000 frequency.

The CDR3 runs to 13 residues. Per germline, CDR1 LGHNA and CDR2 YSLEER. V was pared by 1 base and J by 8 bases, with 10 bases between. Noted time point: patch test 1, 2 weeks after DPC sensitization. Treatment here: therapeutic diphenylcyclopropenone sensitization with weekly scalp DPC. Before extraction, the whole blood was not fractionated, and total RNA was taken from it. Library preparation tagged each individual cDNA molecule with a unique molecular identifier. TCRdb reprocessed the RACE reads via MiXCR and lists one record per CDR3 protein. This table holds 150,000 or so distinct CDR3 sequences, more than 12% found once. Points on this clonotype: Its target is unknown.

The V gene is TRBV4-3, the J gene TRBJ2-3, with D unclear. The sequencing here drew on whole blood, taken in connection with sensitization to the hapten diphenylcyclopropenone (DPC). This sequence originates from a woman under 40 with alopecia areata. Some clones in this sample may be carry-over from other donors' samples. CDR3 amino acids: CASSQGEYGTQYF. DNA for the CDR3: TGCGCCAGCAGCCAAGGCGAGTACGGTACGCAGTATTTT.